These 14 T cell receptor beta chains were all obtained from the same sample, sequenced in a study of vaccination effects on CD4 cells after COVID-19. Libraries were prepared by immunoSEQ multiplex PCR; TCRdb keeps only in-frame clonotypes and omits some of them. The sample holds more than 30,000 clones, roughly two thirds seen once. The antigens these receptors bind are not known. ViraFEST used viral peptide pools to expand antigen-specific CD4+ T cells before sequencing. Scientists isolated CD4+ T cells after a roughly 10-day culture period ended. The sequencing used CD4+ T cells from PBMCs cultured with HCoV-229E spike peptides, collected before COVID-19 vaccination. Source of these receptors: a human donor who received a COVID-19 vaccine.

Notes on this clone: An end of the junction differs from the germline gene, which may be a read error. The V call is TRBV27, the J call TRBJ1-2; a weak D match, TRBD1 (5 bases). The CDR3 has 13 residues. CDR1 and CDR2 from the germline V gene are MNHEY and SMNVEV (reference sequence). CDR3 DNA: TGTGCCAGCCGTTTATCCGGACACGGTGGCTACACCTTC. Residues: CASRLSGHGGYTF.

The chain is built from TRBV3-1 (or the pseudogene TRBV3-2) and TRBJ2-3; 10 bases are shared with TRBD2. The J segment lost 2 bases and the V segment lost 0 bases, leaving 8 bases of the junction unmatched. Germline CDR1 LGHDT, CDR2 YNNKEL (reference sequence). The CDR3 is 18 amino acids. The CDR3 spells CASSQEALAGANTDTQYF. CDR3 bases: TGTGCCAGCAGCCAAGAGGCCCTAGCGGGGGCTAACACAGATACGCAGTATTTT.

The V and J genes are TRBV5-4 and TRBJ1-1; 9 nucleotides align to TRBD1. The CDR3 is 13 residues long. The ends lost 0 bases at V and 8 bases at J; junction bases unmatched: 2. Germline CDR1 and CDR2: SGHNT and YYREEE (reference sequence). CDR3 loop: CASSLGGTGEAFF. The CDR3 nucleotides read TGTGCCAGCAGCTTGGGGGGGACAGGGGAAGCTTTCTTT.

The gene calls are TRBV6-6 and TRBJ1-4; 8 bases match TRBD1. This CDR3 has 13 amino acids. The J segment lost 6 bases and the V segment lost 6 bases, leaving 3 bases of the junction unmatched. Per germline, CDR1 MNHNY and CDR2 SVGAGI (reference sequence). The CDR3 is CASRDRVDEKLFF. In DNA form, the CDR3 reads TGTGCCAGCAGGGACAGGGTTGATGAAAAACTGTTTTTT.

The CDR3 DNA is TGTGCCAGCAGCCCCCAACCGGGACTAGCGGACAACACCGGGGAGCTGTTTTTT. It codes for CASSPQPGLADNTGELFF. The chain carries TRBV9 and TRBJ2-2, with 11 bases that match TRBD2. Germline lookup yields CDR1 SGDLS and CDR2 YYNGEE. The V and J ends lost 4 bases and 2 bases, in that order; junction bases with no gene match: 10. The CDR3 covers 18 residues.

The chain carries TRBV7-9 and TRBJ1-3; D is perhaps TRBD1 (6 bases). CDR1 is SEHNR, CDR2 FQNEAQ, per germline (reference sequence). This CDR3 is 13 amino acids long. The V and J ends lost 7 bases and 1 base respectively, with 8 bases between them. CDR3 in DNA: TGTGCCAGCATTCAGGGGTCTGGAAACACCATATATTTT. Translated: CASIQGSGNTIYF.

Remarks on this clone: This likely comes from a read error, as the CDR3 has no conserved phenylalanine or tryptophan at its end. The limits of the CDR3 on the DNA are not certain, so only TCRdb's listed CDR3 is given. This chain connects TRBV5-6 to TRBJ2-7; whether TRBD1, the table's D call, matches the DNA was not checked. Germline V gene sequence: CDR1 SGHDT, CDR2 YYEEEE. Inclusive of both ends, the CDR3 amounts to 14 amino acids. This CDR3 reads CASSLLWDRGTITT.

In its sample, this clone was seen once. This chain uses TRBV14 with TRBJ2-7, with D unresolved. CDR1 SGHDN and CDR2 FVKESK come from the germline V gene. The V and J ends lost 0 bases and 7 bases respectively, with 19 bases between them. The CDR3 runs 16 residues. CDR3 sequence: CASSQDIGILAREQYF. CDR3 coding DNA: TGTGCCAGCAGCCAAGATATTGGCATCTTGGCGAGGGAGCAGTACTTC.

The chain links TRBV7-2 to TRBJ2-5, with D possibly matching TRBD2 (5 bases). Germline lookup yields CDR1 SGHTA and CDR2 FQGNSA. Trimming cost V 5 bases and J 2 bases, with 12 bases left between them. The CDR3 is 14 residues long. The CDR3 nucleotides are TGTGCCAGCAGCCCCCGGAGAGGGCAAGAGACCCAGTACTTC. It encodes CASSPRRGQETQYF.

In this sample, this clone turned up a few times. The V call is TRBV2, the J call TRBJ2-1; 9 bases line up with TRBD2. The germline CDR1 and CDR2 sequences are SNHLY and FYNNEI. This CDR3 region has 13 residues. Trimming cost V 8 bases and J 4 bases; bases outside gene matches: 3. DNA of the CDR3: TGTGCCAGCGGCCTAGCGGGATACAATGAGCAGTTCTTC. It yields the protein CASGLAGYNEQFF.

V and J are TRBV9 and TRBJ2-7; perhaps D is TRBD1 or TRBD2 (6 bases each). The CDR3 runs to 14 residues. Germline V gene data show CDR1 as SGDLS and CDR2 as YYNGEE. V shed 3 bases and J shed 9 bases, with 19 bases lying between them. CDR3 sequence: CASSGGADPKGQYF. The CDR3 region has the DNA TGTGCCAGCAGCGGGGGGGCGGACCCAAAGGGGCAGTACTTC.

The chain has TRBV5-5 and TRBJ1-4; D ambiguous. Germline CDR1 and CDR2: SGHKS and YYEKEE (reference sequence). This CDR3 has 15 residues. Trimming took off 2 bases at V and 0 bases at J, with 8 bases between the two ends. CDR3 loop: CASSFSSATNEKLFF. The CDR3 DNA sequence: TGTGCCAGCAGCTTTTCTTCCGCAACTAATGAAAAACTGTTTTTT.

In this sample, this clone turned up a few times. The V and J genes are TRBV9 and TRBJ1-1; the D is unclear. The CDR3 has 15 amino acids. The germline V gene has CDR1 SGDLS and CDR2 YYNGEE. V shed 0 bases and J shed 2 bases, with 11 bases lying between them. The CDR3: CASSVDPGGNTEAFF. For the CDR3, the DNA is TGTGCCAGCAGCGTAGACCCGGGCGGAAACACTGAAGCTTTCTTT.

This clone has a single count. The chain combines TRBV28 with TRBJ2-2; perhaps TRBD1 as D (6 bases). The CDR3 covers 14 residues. The germline V gene has CDR1 MDHEN and CDR2 SYDVKM. The V end lost 5 bases, the J end lost 5 bases, and 12 bases lay between the germline ends. This CDR3 reads CASSRNRVTGELFF. CDR3 in DNA: TGTGCCAGCAGTCGAAACAGGGTTACCGGGGAGCTGTTTTTT.